The T cell receptor beta chain under discussion was sequenced for a study of OX40 agonist ivuxolimab in advanced cancers. Study background: Patients were given ivuxolimab, an antibody that agonizes OX40 (CD134). Patients achieving partial responses numbered three: one hepatocellular carcinoma case and two cutaneous melanoma cases. Study-level points and caveats: CD8+ T cells (on average) carried more expanded clones than CD4+ T cells. Antigen specificity of clonally expanded peripheral T cells was not established.

Assay used: immunoSEQ multiplex PCR; TCRdb lists only in-frame clones, some missing. Altogether over 150,000 clones are present, 90% to 95% being singletons, with the ten largest covering around 0.28%. The ends were cut back, 3 bases at V and 2 bases at J, with 0 bases in the middle. This CDR3 has 11 residues. The V gene's germline CDR1 is SGHVS and CDR2 FNYEAQ. This clone was seen once. Its matching antigen is unknown. This TCR was recovered from an adult with an advanced solid tumor such as melanoma, head and neck, liver or kidney cancer. Sample: CD4+ or CD8+ T cells sorted from blood, taken in a trial of the OX40 agonist ivuxolimab. The chain uses TRBV7-6 and TRBJ2-3, with D unclear. The CDR3 DNA is TGTGCCAGCAGCTTCACAGATACGCAGTATTTT. Translating gives CASSFTDTQYF.